Listed here are 17 T cell receptor beta chains from one sample, sequenced in a study of blood T cells in healthy people across ages. The second PCR ran roughly 7 to 12 cycles with a sample-barcoded 5' primer and J-beta primers. MiXCR, run by TCRdb on the 5' RACE reads, gives a single entry per CDR3 protein. Among hundreds of thousands of distinct CDR3 sequences listed, about 21% were seen once. The sequenced sample consisted of blood. Receptors originate from a man aged 65 to 85 in good health.

This clonotype turned up a few times. The rearrangement links TRBV20-1 to TRBJ2-5; 12 bases are a match to TRBD1. CDR3 length: 15 residues. V lost 1 base to trimming and J lost 4 bases; unmatched junction nucleotides: 4. Germline assignment: CDR1 DFQATT and CDR2 SNEGSKA (reference sequence). CDR3 sequence reads: CSARVGTGGSETQYF. CDR3 DNA sequence: TGCAGTGCTAGAGTTGGGACAGGGGGCTCAGAGACCCAGTACTTC.

The rearrangement links TRBV2 to TRBJ2-7; weak D call: TRBD1 (6 bases). CDR1 is SNHLY and CDR2 is FYNNEI in the germline V gene. This CDR3 comprises 14 residues. V dropped 10 bases and J dropped 0 bases, with 16 bases sitting between them. CDR3 coding DNA: TGTGCCACCAGGACAGACCCTACCTCCTACGAGCAGTACTTC. This gives the protein CATRTDPTSYEQYF. Looking up the rest from reference TRBV2 and TRBJ2-7 gives the full variable domain: EPEVTQTPSHQVTQMGQEVILRCVPISNHLYFYWYRQILGQKVEFLVSFYNNEISEKSEIFDDQFSVERPDGSNFTLKIRSTKLEDSAMYFCATRTDPTSYEQYFGPGTRLTVT.

The chain employs TRBV3-1 and TRBJ2-1, with D perhaps given as TRBD1 or TRBD2 (5 bases each). Germline assignment: CDR1 LGHDT and CDR2 YNNKEL (reference sequence). The CDR3 is 13 residues long. V lost 8 bases and J lost 7, with 15 bases in between. The CDR3 DNA follows: TGTGCCAGCGGGTACGGGGCCCAGAATGAGCAGTTCTTC. Residues: CASGYGAQNEQFF.

This clonotype was seen a handful of times. The rearrangement joins TRBV5-5 to TRBJ2-3; D gene unclear. The V gene's germline CDR1 is SGHKS and CDR2 YYEKEE (reference sequence). V was shortened by 3 bases and J by 9 bases, with 8 bases between the two germline ends. The CDR3 totals 11 residues. The CDR3 bases are TGTGCCAGCAGCTACGATGAAACGCAGTATTTT. Protein product: CASSYDETQYF.

V is TRBV20-1 and J is TRBJ1-4; TRBD1 aligns across 7 bases. Germline CDR1 DFQATT, CDR2 SNEGSKA (reference sequence). The CDR3 loop spans 15 amino acids. Trimming took 6 bases from V and 0 from J; bases not matched to a gene: 7. The CDR3 region is CSAPDRFATNEKLFF. The CDR3, as DNA: TGCAGTGCCCCGGACAGGTTCGCAACTAATGAAAAACTGTTTTTT.

The chain uses TRBV6-2 or TRBV6-3 and TRBJ2-5; 8 bases agree with TRBD2. The J call may be incorrect, as the DNA end agrees better with TRBJ2-7. The CDR3 has 14 residues. Germline V CDR1 and CDR2: MNHEY, SVGEGT. The CDR3 sequence: CASSHGREFYEQYF. CDR3 in DNA: TGTGCCAGCAGTCACGGGAGGGAGTTCTACGAGCAGTACTTC.

J is TRBJ2-5 and V is TRBV4-3; 10 nucleotides agree with TRBD2. CDR1 is LGHNA, CDR2 YSLEER, per germline. The trim removed 4 bases at V and 2 bases at J, leaving 4 bases unmatched. This CDR3 is 15 amino acids long. CDR3 DNA: TGCGCCAGCAGCCCGGGACTAGCGCTACAAGAGACCCAGTACTTC. It codes for CASSPGLALQETQYF.

This clonotype showed up just a few times. The V call is TRBV6-2 or TRBV6-3, the J call TRBJ1-2, with a possible D match to TRBD1 (5 bases). V shed 5 bases and J shed 2 bases, with 9 bases lying between them. The CDR3 spans 13 residues. Germline values: CDR1 MNHEY, CDR2 SVGEGT. The CDR3 here is CASSRQQNYGYTF. The DNA of the CDR3 is TGTGCCAGCAGTCGACAGCAAAACTATGGCTACACCTTC.

The chain is built from TRBV20-1 and TRBJ1-1; D gene ambiguous. Trimming shortened V by 3 bases and J by 1 base, and 6 bases separated the two germline ends. The CDR3 extends over 12 amino acids. Looked up from germline, CDR1 is DFQATT and CDR2 is SNEGSKA (reference sequence). In DNA, the CDR3 is TGCAGTGCTAGGGAACAGAACACTGAAGCTTTCTTT. Protein product: CSAREQNTEAFF.

The chain joins TRBV7-2 to TRBJ2-5, with D hard to call. V was pared by 0 bases and J by 7 bases, with 9 bases between. Germline CDR1 reads SGHTA; CDR2 reads FQGNSA. CDR3 length: 13 residues. CDR3 protein: CASSLATKGTQYF. The CDR3, as DNA: TGTGCCAGCAGCTTAGCGACCAAAGGGACCCAGTACTTC.

The chain has TRBV12-3 or TRBV12-4 and TRBJ1-5; 9 positions match TRBD1. The CDR3 has 13 residues. Losses at the gene ends were 7 bases for V and 5 bases for J; bases not matched to a gene: 3. The CDR3 sequence: CASTTGGDQPQHF. In nucleotides, the CDR3 is TGTGCCAGCACAACAGGGGGCGATCAGCCCCAGCATTTT.

The chain uses TRBV7-2 and TRBJ2-1, with 11 bases identical to TRBD2. J lost 3 bases, V lost 4 bases, and 14 bases had no gene match. Germline CDR1 reads SGHTA; CDR2 reads FQGNSA. The CDR3 consists of 19 residues. CDR3 residues: CASSSRLAGQSSFYNEQFF. The CDR3 DNA follows: TGTGCCAGCAGCTCCCGACTAGCGGGACAAAGTTCCTTCTACAATGAGCAGTTCTTC.

This clonotype has only a few counts. The gene calls are TRBV5-1 and TRBJ2-5; D uncertain. The end of the DNA fits TRBJ2-7 better, so the J call may be wrong. The germline V gene encodes CDR1 SGHRS and CDR2 YFSETQ. The CDR3 has 15 residues. The CDR3 region is CASSLASDATYEQYF. CDR3 bases: TGCGCCAGCAGCTTGGCCTCCGACGCAACCTACGAGCAGTACTTC.

This clonotype has more than one count but fewer than ten. The chain recombines TRBV20-1 with TRBJ2-7; TRBD1 is a possible D gene (7 bases). V lost 7 bases, J lost 7 bases, and 20 bases lay in between. CDR1 and CDR2 from the germline V gene are DFQATT and SNEGSKA (reference sequence). The CDR3 runs 13 residues. The CDR3 here is CSGNRGGQVEQYF. CDR3 nucleotide sequence: TGCAGTGGGAACAGGGGAGGTCAAGTGGAGCAGTACTTC.

This chain links TRBV28 with TRBJ1-5; D uncertain. Trimming removed 6 bases at V and 0 bases at J, with 9 bases between. The CDR3 has 14 residues. Germline loops: CDR1 MDHEN, CDR2 SYDVKM. In nucleotides, the CDR3 is TGTGCCAGCAGAGGGTCTACTAGCAATCAGCCCCAGCATTTT. Amino acids: CASRGSTSNQPQHF.

This chain links TRBV5-1 with TRBJ2-1; TRBD2 agrees at 10 bases. CDR1 SGHRS and CDR2 YFSETQ come from the germline V gene. The trim removed 4 bases at V and 7 bases at J, leaving 8 bases unmatched. The CDR3 totals 15 residues. The DNA of the CDR3 is TGCGCCAGCAGCCCCCCGGGACTAGCGAGGAATGAGCAGTTCTTC. Its translation is CASSPPGLARNEQFF.

This clonotype was detected many times. The chain links TRBV20-1 to TRBJ1-5; D might be TRBD1 (6 bases). V shed 3 bases and J shed 4 bases, with 16 bases lying between them. This CDR3 spans 15 amino acids. The germline gives CDR1 DFQATT, CDR2 SNEGSKA (reference sequence). CDR3 residues: CSAREGQTRNQPQHF. CDR3 nucleotide sequence: TGCAGTGCTAGGGAAGGACAGACCAGGAATCAGCCCCAGCATTTT.